This T cell receptor beta chain was captured in a study of T cell responses to AZD1222 COVID-19 vaccine. Notes on the study in general: Following two doses of AZD1222, Spike-specific TCR breadth and depth rose. Spike-wide vaccine-associated CD4 TCRs dominated at 160-218 and 743-854. Samples come after the peak T cell response, not at day 14.

The protocol was immunoSEQ multiplex PCR, while the TCRdb copy is restricted to in-frame clones and leaves out a portion. In the table there are around 66,000 clones, about 90% of which are singletons. A word on this clone: Its antigen remains unknown.

The TCR comes from an adult in good health. The source material was peripheral blood, sampled on day 0 of AZD1222 vaccination.

CDR3 amino acids: CASSEQVHDSPLHF. In DNA form, the CDR3 reads TGTGCCAGTAGCGAACAAGTCCATGATTCACCCCTCCACTTT. The chain couples TRBV19 to TRBJ1-6; the D is unclear. The CDR3 runs to 14 residues. V lost 6 bases, J lost 8 bases, and 14 bases lay in between. Germline CDR1 is LNHDA and CDR2 is SQIVND (reference sequence).